Below, 2 T cell receptor beta chains from the same sample are listed, as sequenced in a study of T-cell memory formation after mild COVID-19. TCRdb independently ran MiXCR on the 5' RACE reads; one entry per CDR3 protein. Found here are 380,000 or so distinct CDR3 sequences, roughly an eighth of them singletons; the top ten hold around a fifth. Sequencing was performed on PBMCs or a T cell subset sorted from them (not recorded which). The receptors were gathered from a man between 18 and 29 years old who had mild COVID-19 (a few samples of this study predate the infection). Cell type and time point are not known.

This clonotype occurred many times. The chain is built from TRBV4-3 and TRBJ2-3; a possible D gene is TRBD2 (5 bases). The germline CDR1 and CDR2 sequences are LGHNA and YSLEER. V was cut by 2 bases and J by 2 bases, with 17 bases left in between. This CDR3 comprises 17 residues. This chain's CDR3 is CASSQLYRDPYTDTQYF. The CDR3 DNA is TGCGCCAGCAGCCAACTTTACCGGGATCCCTACACAGATACGCAGTATTTT.

The V and J genes are TRBV5-1 and TRBJ2-5, with 10 bases lining up with TRBD2. Looked up from germline, CDR1 is SGHRS and CDR2 is YFSETQ. V was clipped by 5 bases and J by 3 bases; unmatched bases: 7. This CDR3 comprises 15 residues. CDR3 nucleotides: TGCGCCAGCAGTTACACCGGGACTAGCGAAGAGACCCAGTACTTC. This codes for CASSYTGTSEETQYF.